This passage covers 5 T cell receptor beta chains from one sample sequenced in a study of T cell responses to AZD1222 COVID-19 vaccine. Assay: immunoSEQ multiplex PCR; the TCRdb copy retains only in-frame clones and omits some. The data show about 46,000 clones, about 87% seen once. The material was peripheral blood, obtained 28 days after the second AZD1222 dose. All receptors come from an adult who received the AZD1222 COVID-19 vaccine.

V is TRBV5-1 and J is TRBJ2-7; TRBD1 or TRBD2 may be the D gene (5 bases each). CDR3 length: 14 residues. Germline CDR1 is SGHRS and CDR2 is YFSETQ. Trimming left V 3 bases short and J 3 bases short, with 13 bases between. In DNA, the CDR3 is TGCGCCAGCAGCTCGGACGGTGGGGGCTACGAGCAGTACTTC. Translation gives CASSSDGGGYEQYF.

The rearrangement joins TRBV7-2 to TRBJ2-2, with D perhaps assigned TRBD1 or TRBD2 (5 bases each). This CDR3 has 16 residues. Trimming removed 4 bases from V and 7 bases from J, with 19 bases in between. Germline V gene sequence: CDR1 SGHTA, CDR2 FQGNSA. CDR3 bases: TGTGCCAGCAGCTCCCCTCTCGGGACCTTCGGCGGGGAGCTGTTTTTT. Protein product: CASSSPLGTFGGELFF.

This clone came up a few times. V and J are TRBV6-1 and TRBJ1-2; 7 bases are a match to TRBD1. V dropped 4 bases and J dropped 2; count of bases not matched to a gene: 10. Germline CDR1 is MNHNS and CDR2 is SASEGT. The CDR3 covers 16 residues. The CDR3: CASSALGQAPNYGYTF. As DNA, the CDR3 is TGTGCCAGCAGTGCCCTTGGACAGGCCCCAAACTATGGCTACACCTTC.

The chain links TRBV6-2 or TRBV6-3 to TRBJ2-5; the D is unclear. V was trimmed by 0 bases and J by 5 bases, leaving 10 bases between them. Germline CDR1 MNHEY, CDR2 SVGEGT. The CDR3 consists of 14 residues. The CDR3 DNA reads TGTGCCAGCAGTTACTCGATTGGTTTGGAGACCCAGTACTTC. This codes for CASSYSIGLETQYF.

The chain joins TRBV12-3 or TRBV12-4 to TRBJ1-3; D call uncertain. Deletions cut 7 bases from V and 0 bases from J, with 7 bases between. The CDR3 spans 13 residues. The chain's CDR3 is CASTGNSGNTIYF. In nucleotides, the CDR3 is TGTGCCAGCACCGGGAACTCTGGAAACACCATATATTTT.